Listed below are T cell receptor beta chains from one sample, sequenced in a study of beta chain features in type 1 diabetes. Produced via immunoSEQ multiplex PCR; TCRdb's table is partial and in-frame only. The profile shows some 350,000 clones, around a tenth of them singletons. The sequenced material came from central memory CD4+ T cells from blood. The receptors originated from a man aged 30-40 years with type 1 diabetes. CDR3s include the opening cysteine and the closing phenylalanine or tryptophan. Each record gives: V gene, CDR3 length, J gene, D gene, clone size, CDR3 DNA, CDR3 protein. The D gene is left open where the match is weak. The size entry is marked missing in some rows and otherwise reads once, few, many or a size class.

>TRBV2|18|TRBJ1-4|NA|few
TGTGCCAGCAGTTTAACAAATCCACCTGTGATGTACAATGAAAAACTGTTTTTT
CASSLTNPPVMYNEKLFF
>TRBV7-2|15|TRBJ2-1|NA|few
TGTGCCAGCAGCAAGGGACCCGAGACAGGTAATGAGCAGTTCTTC
CASSKGPETGNEQFF
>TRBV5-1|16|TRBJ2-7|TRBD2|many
TGCGCCAGCAGCGAGGGACTAGCGGGAGAAACGGACGAGCAGTACTTC
CASSEGLAGETDEQYF
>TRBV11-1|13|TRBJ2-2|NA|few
TGTGCCAGCAGCTTTATGGACGGCGGGGAGCTGTTTTTT
CASSFMDGGELFF
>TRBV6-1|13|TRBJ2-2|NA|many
TGTGCCAGCAGGGCAGCGAATACCGGGGAGCTGTTTTTT
CASRAANTGELFF
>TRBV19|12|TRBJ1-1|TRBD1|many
TGTGCCACCAGGGACAGAACCACTGAAGCTTTCTTT
CATRDRTTEAFF
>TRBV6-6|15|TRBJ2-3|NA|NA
TGTGCCAGCAGTTACTCGAGGGGCGACTCAGATACGCAGTATTTT
CASSYSRGDSDTQYF
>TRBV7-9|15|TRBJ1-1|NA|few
TGTGCCAGCAGCCCCGACAGGATCATGAACACTGAAGCTTTCTTT
CASSPDRIMNTEAFF
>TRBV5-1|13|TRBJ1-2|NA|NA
TGCGCCAGCAGCTCCGCAGGGTTCTTTGGCTACACCTTC
CASSSAGFFGYTF
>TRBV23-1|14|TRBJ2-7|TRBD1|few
TGCGCCAGCAGCCTAACGACAGGGGGCGACGAGCAGTACTTC
CASSLTTGGDEQYF
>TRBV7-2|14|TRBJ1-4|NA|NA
TGTGCCAGCCAAAGGTTGGGCTTCAATGAAAAACTGTTTTTT
CASQRLGFNEKLFF
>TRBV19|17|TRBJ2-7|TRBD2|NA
TGTGCCAGTAGTAGAGGAGCCCCGGGACTAGCGGCCTACGAGCAGTACTTC
CASSRGAPGLAAYEQYF
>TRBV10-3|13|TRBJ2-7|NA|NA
TGTGCCATCAGTGGGCCTTCAACCTACGAGCAGTACTTC
CAISGPSTYEQYF
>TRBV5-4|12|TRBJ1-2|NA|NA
TGTGCCAGCAGCTGGGGGAACTATGGCTACACCTTC
CASSWGNYGYTF
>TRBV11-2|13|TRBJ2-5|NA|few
TGTGCCAGCAGCCCACAGGGTTGGGAGACCCAGTACTTC
CASSPQGWETQYF
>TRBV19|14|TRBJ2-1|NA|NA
TGTGCCAGTAGGGAGGGGGTTTGGGAGAATGAGCAGTTCTTC
CASREGVWENEQFF
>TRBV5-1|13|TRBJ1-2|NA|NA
TGCGCCAGCAGCTTGGATGGGGCTTCTGGCTACACCTTC
CASSLDGASGYTF
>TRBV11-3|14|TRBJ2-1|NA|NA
TGTGCCAGCAGCCGGAGAGCTTCCTACAATGAGCAGTTCTTC
CASSRRASYNEQFF
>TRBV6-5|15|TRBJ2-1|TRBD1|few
TGTGCCAGCAGTAGTGGGGGACAGGGGCCCCTCGGTCAGTTCTTC
CASSSGGQGPLGQFF
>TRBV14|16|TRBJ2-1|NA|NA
TGTGCCAGCAGCCATTGGCCGAATAGAGAGAGGGAGGAGCAGTTCTTC
CASSHWPNREREEQFF
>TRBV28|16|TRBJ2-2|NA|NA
TGTGCCAGCGCCCCTGCGGCGACGGCGAACACCGGGGAGCTGTTTTTT
CASAPAATANTGELFF
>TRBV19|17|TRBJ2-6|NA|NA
TGTGCCAGTATCCAGACATCGACTAGCTCTGGGGCCAACGTCCTGACTTTC
CASIQTSTSSGANVLTF
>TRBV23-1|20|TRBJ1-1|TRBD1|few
TGCGCCAGCAGTCAACATCATAACCCCTCGGACAGGACCATGAACACTGAAGCTTTCTTT
CASSQHHNPSDRTMNTEAFF
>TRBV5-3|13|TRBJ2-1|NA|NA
TGTGCCAGGAGGGCCAAGGGGAACAATGAGCAGTTCTTC
CARRAKGNNEQFF
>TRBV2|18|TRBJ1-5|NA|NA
TGTGCCAGCACCCCCTCCAACGGACAAAGAAGGGGGTATCAGCCCCAGCATTTT
CASTPSNGQRRGYQPQHF
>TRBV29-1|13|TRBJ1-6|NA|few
TGCAGCGTTGCTAGGACAGAGAATTCACCCCTCCACTTT
CSVARTENSPLHF
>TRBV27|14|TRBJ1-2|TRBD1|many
TGTGCCAGCAGTCCATCAACCGGGACAGGGCTTGTGGCCTTC
CASSPSTGTGLVAF
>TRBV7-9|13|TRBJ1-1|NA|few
TGTGCCAGCAGCTTACGGCGGGGTGAGGAAGCTTTCTTT
CASSLRRGEEAFF
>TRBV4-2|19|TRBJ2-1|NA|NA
TGTGCCAGCAGCCAAGAACCAGCCCTCCATACTTACTCCTACAATGAGCAGTTCTTC
CASSQEPALHTYSYNEQFF
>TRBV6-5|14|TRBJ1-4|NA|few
TGTGCCAGCAGTGAACTGGGCCGCGGGCAAAAACTGTTTTTT
CASSELGRGQKLFF
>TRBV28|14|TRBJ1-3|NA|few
TGTGCCAGCAGTCCAGCGTTCTCTGGAAACACCATATATTTT
CASSPAFSGNTIYF
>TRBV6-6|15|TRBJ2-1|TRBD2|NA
TGTGCCAGCAGTCAGACTAGCGGGGAAAACAATGAGCAGTTCTTC
CASSQTSGENNEQFF
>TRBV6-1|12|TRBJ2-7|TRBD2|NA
TGTGCCAGCATGCGGGAGGGGTACGAGCAGTACTTC
CASMREGYEQYF
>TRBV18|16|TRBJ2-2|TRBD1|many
TGTGCCAGCTCAGCACCGGGACAGGGTAACACCGGGGAGCTGTTTTTT
CASSAPGQGNTGELFF
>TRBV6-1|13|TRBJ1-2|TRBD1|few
TGTGCCAGCAGCCCTCGACAGGGGGATGGCTACACCTTC
CASSPRQGDGYTF
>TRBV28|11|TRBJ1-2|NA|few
TGTGCCAGCAGTTTATTCAGGGACTACACCTTC
CASSLFRDYTF
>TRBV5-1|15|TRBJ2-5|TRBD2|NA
TGCGCCAGCAGCTTGGTTACGGCGGGAGGGGCGACCCAGTACTTC
CASSLVTAGGATQYF
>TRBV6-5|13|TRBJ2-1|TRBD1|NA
TGTGCCAGCAGGGCGGCAGGGGGCAATGAGCAGTTCTTC
CASRAAGGNEQFF
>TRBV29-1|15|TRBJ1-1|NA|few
TGCAGCGTTGAACAAGACCGCCTCAAGGACACTGAAGCTTTCTTT
CSVEQDRLKDTEAFF
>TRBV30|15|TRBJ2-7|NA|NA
TGTGCCTGGAGCTCCGGGACCCCGGCGGCCTACGAGCAGTACTTC
CAWSSGTPAAYEQYF
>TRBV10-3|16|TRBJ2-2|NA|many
TGTGCCATCACCTCGACGCAGGGGAAAATGAACGGGGAGCTGTTTTTT
CAITSTQGKMNGELFF
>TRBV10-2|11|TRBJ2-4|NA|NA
TGCGCCAGCAGTTCTGGGAACATTCAGTACTTC
CASSSGNIQYF
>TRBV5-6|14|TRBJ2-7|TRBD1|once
TGTGCCAGCAGCTCGGACAGGGGATCCTACGAGCAGTACTTC
CASSSDRGSYEQYF
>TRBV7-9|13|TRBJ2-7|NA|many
TGTGCCAGCAGCTTAGTAGGAGGCTACGAGCAGTACTTC
CASSLVGGYEQYF
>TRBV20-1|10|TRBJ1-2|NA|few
TGCAGTGACGACCGGGAGGGCTACACCTTC
CSDDREGYTF
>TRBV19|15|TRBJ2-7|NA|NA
TGTGCCAGTAGTACGATAACTAGCAACTCCTACGAGCAGTACTTC
CASSTITSNSYEQYF
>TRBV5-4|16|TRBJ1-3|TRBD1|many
TGTGCCAGCAGCGTCAACAGGGGAGGAGGTGGAAACACCATATATTTT
CASSVNRGGGGNTIYF
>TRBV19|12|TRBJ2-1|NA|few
TGTGCCAGTAGTAGCTTCTACAATGAGCAGTTCTTC
CASSSFYNEQFF
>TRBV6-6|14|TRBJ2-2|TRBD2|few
TGTGCCACCCCCAAGCGGGAGGTCAAAGGGGAGCTGTTTTTT
CATPKREVKGELFF
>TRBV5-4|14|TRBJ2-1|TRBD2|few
TGTGCCAGCAGCCTTCAGGGAGGGAACAATGAGCAGTTCTTC
CASSLQGGNNEQFF